The text below deals with one T cell receptor beta chain. As yet, its antigen is unknown. Using a J-beta primer mix together with a sample-barcoded 5' primer, a second PCR was run for about 6 to 12 cycles. MiXCR was run by TCRdb on the 5' RACE reads, yielding one entry per CDR3 protein. Here the sample spans over 1,500,000 distinct CDR3 sequences, around 42% being singletons. This record belongs to a study of blood T cells in healthy people across ages. Healthy Caucasian individuals from Russia aged about 6 to 100 served as donors. Every donor provided roughly 9.1 milliliters of peripheral blood. Total RNA, at least 5 micrograms per sample, was extracted from PBMCs. Study-wide points: As age increased, TCR beta diversity per million T cells fell in a roughly linear fashion.

Germline CDR1 reads MGHRA; CDR2 reads YSYEKL. J was trimmed by 6 bases and V by 4 bases; bases with no gene match: 9. This CDR3 spans 16 amino acids. The rearrangement uses TRBV4-1 and TRBJ2-1, with TRBD2 matching over 10 bases. The material sequenced was blood. This receptor was taken from a human donor in good health. CDR3 region: CASSPQAGGPINEQFF. The CDR3 nucleotides read TGCGCCAGCAGCCCACAAGCGGGGGGGCCGATCAATGAGCAGTTCTTC.